These 11 T cell receptor beta chains were sequenced from one sample in a study of CD8 T cells in ankylosing spondylitis. TCRdb used MiXCR to reprocess the 5' RACE reads, holding one entry per CDR3 protein. Here the sample spans 100,000 to 150,000 distinct CDR3 sequences, over 6% being singletons. The sample comprised blood, either unsorted or a sorted T cell fraction (not recorded which). The origin of the receptors is a male donor with ankylosing spondylitis or in good health (not recorded which).

This clonotype was observed many times. V and J are TRBV3-1 and TRBJ2-7, with 7 bases fitting TRBD1. Germline loops: CDR1 LGHDT, CDR2 YNNKEL (reference sequence). The V segment lost 2 bases and the J segment 0 bases; nucleotides outside the gene matches: 4. The CDR3 runs to 15 residues. CDR3 DNA sequence: TGTGCCAGCAGCCAAACGGACAGGAGCTCCTACGAGCAGTACTTC. Protein sequence: CASSQTDRSSYEQYF.

About this clonotype: One junction end disagrees with the germline gene, perhaps due to a read error. The chain joins TRBV5-1 to TRBJ2-7; no reliable D call. Germline CDR1 SGHRS, CDR2 YFSETQ. The CDR3 totals 12 residues. CDR3: CANSFGGYEQYF. CDR3 nucleotides: TGCGCCAACAGCTTCGGTGGCTACGAGCAGTACTTC.

This clonotype occurred many times. This chain uses TRBV5-1 with TRBJ1-3; D might be TRBD1 (5 bases). The CDR3 length is 17 residues. Germline V CDR1 and CDR2: SGHRS, YFSETQ. Trimming took off 0 bases at V and 2 bases at J, with 15 bases between the two ends. CDR3 region: CASSLGGSASPGNTIYF. The CDR3 DNA sequence: TGCGCCAGCAGCTTGGGGGGCTCGGCCAGCCCTGGAAACACCATATATTTT.

This chain connects TRBV30 to TRBJ2-2, with 9 positions matching TRBD2. The CDR3 runs to 16 residues. The germline CDR1 and CDR2 sequences are GTSNPN and SVGIG (reference sequence). J was trimmed by 0 bases and V by 8 bases; bases with no gene match: 10. In nucleotides, the CDR3 is TGTGCCCTTGACCCAGCGGGGGGCACGAACACCGGGGAGCTGTTTTTT. As protein: CALDPAGGTNTGELFF.

V and J are TRBV20-1 and TRBJ2-2; 8 bases match TRBD1. The CDR3 has 14 amino acids. J gave up 3 bases and V 1 base, and 1 base lay outside the gene matches. In germline, CDR1 is DFQATT, CDR2 SNEGSKA (reference sequence). In DNA, the CDR3 is TGCAGTGCTAGAGGGACAGGGCACACCGGGGAGCTGTTTTTT. Its translation is CSARGTGHTGELFF.

This clonotype was counted ten times or more. The chain uses TRBV28 and TRBJ2-7; D is perhaps TRBD2 (6 bases). Between the trimmed V and J ends, which lost 3 bases and 2 bases, there was a span of 14 bases. The CDR3 is 15 amino acids. Germline V CDR1 and CDR2: MDHEN, SYDVKM. CDR3 sequence: CASSLPELAAYEQYF. CDR3 nucleotide sequence: TGTGCCAGCAGTTTGCCGGAACTAGCCGCCTACGAGCAGTACTTC.

The J gene is TRBJ1-1, the V gene TRBV12-3 or TRBV12-4; D gene unclear. V dropped 5 bases and J dropped 8 bases, with 9 bases sitting between them. The CDR3 extends over 11 amino acids. This CDR3 is CASSPPGEAFF. The CDR3 nucleotides are TGTGCCAGCAGTCCCCCAGGAGAAGCTTTCTTT.

Many counts were recorded for this clonotype. This rearrangement joins TRBV11-3 to TRBJ2-5; D call uncertain. Trimming took 4 bases from V and 1 from J, leaving 4 bases between them. The CDR3 loop spans 12 amino acids. CDR1 is SGHNT and CDR2 is YENEEA in the germline V gene. The CDR3 reads CASSSSQETQYF. CDR3 in DNA: TGTGCCAGCAGCTCTAGCCAAGAGACCCAGTACTTC.

Of note for this clonotype: A much larger clonotype is one base distant, so this may be a read error. The rearrangement links TRBV19 to TRBJ2-5, with 7 bases that match TRBD1. CDR1 and CDR2 from the germline V gene are LNHDA and SQIVND (reference sequence). The CDR3 runs to 15 residues. The CDR3 loop reads CASSRDSDIQGTQYF. DNA for the CDR3: TGTGCCAGTAGTAGGGACAGTGACATCCAAGGGACCCAGTACTTC.

The sample holds a few counts of this clonotype. Mismatch with germline at one junction end may stem from a read error. The V and J genes are TRBV7-7 and TRBJ2-1, with D unresolved. CDR1 is SSHAT, CDR2 FNYEAQ, per germline (reference sequence). CDR3 length: 12 residues. CDR3 amino acids: CASSSGSNEQFF. The CDR3 DNA sequence: TGTGCTAGCAGCTCCGGATCCAATGAGCAGTTCTTC.

This clonotype has ten or more counts. The rearrangement uses TRBV20-1 and TRBJ2-3; 8 positions agree with TRBD1. From germline, CDR1 is DFQATT and CDR2 SNEGSKA (reference sequence). Trimming removed 5 bases from V and 3 bases from J; junction bases left unmatched: 10. The CDR3 covers 15 residues. CDR3 coding DNA: TGCAGTGCTTACCGGGACAGGTCTAGAACAGATACGCAGTATTTT. Residues: CSAYRDRSRTDTQYF.